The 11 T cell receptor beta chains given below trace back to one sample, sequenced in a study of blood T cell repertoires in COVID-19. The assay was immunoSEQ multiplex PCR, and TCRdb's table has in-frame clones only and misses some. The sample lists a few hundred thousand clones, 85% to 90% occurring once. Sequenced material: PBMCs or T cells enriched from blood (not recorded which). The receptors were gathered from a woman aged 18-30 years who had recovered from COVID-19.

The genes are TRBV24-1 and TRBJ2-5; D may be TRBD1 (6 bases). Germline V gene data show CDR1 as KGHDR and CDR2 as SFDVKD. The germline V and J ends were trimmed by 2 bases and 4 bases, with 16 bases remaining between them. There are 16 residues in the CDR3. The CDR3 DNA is TGTGCCACCAGTGATTCCACAGGGCGGTTTAGAGAGACCCAGTACTTC. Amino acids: CATSDSTGRFRETQYF.

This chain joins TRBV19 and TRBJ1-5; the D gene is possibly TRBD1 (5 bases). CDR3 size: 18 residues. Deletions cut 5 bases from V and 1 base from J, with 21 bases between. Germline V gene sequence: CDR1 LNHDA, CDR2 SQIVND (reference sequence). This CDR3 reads CASSFSPGRGASNQPQHF. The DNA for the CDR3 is TGTGCCAGTAGTTTTTCCCCTGGAAGGGGCGCAAGCAATCAGCCCCAGCATTTT.

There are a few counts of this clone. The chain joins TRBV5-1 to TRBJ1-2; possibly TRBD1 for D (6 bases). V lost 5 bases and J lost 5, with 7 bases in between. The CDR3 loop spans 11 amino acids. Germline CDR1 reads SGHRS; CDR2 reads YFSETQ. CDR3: CASRQGYGYTF. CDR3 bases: TGCGCCAGCAGACAGGGTTATGGCTACACCTTC.

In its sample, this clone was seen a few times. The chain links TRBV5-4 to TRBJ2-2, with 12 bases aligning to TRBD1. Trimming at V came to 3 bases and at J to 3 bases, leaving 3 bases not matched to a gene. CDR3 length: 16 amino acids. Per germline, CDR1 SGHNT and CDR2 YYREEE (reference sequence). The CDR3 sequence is CASSWDRGRHTGELFF. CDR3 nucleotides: TGTGCCAGCAGCTGGGACAGGGGGCGGCACACCGGGGAGCTGTTTTTT.

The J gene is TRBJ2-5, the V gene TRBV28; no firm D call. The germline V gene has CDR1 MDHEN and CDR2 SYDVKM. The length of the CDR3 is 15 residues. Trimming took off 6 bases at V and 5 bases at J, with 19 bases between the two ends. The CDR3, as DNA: TGTGCCAGCAGCGGCACCTCGGTCCCCGGGGAGACCCAGTACTTC. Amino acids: CASSGTSVPGETQYF.

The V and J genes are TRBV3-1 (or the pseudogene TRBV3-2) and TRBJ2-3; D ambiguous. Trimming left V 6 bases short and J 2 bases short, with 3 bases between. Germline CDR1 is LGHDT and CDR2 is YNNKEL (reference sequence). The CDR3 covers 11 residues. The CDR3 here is CASRHTDTQYF. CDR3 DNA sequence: TGTGCCAGCAGACACACAGATACGCAGTATTTT.

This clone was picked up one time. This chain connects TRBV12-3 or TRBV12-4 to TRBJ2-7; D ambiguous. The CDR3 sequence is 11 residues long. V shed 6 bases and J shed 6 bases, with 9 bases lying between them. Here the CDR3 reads CASSQSGEQYF. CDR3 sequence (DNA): TGTGCCAGCAGCCAATCCGGCGAGCAGTACTTC.

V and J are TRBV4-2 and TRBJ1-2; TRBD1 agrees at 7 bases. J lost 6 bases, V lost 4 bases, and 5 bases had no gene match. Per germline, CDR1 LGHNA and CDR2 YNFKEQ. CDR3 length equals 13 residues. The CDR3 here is CASSPTGMNGYTF. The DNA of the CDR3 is TGTGCCAGCAGCCCGACAGGGATGAATGGCTACACCTTC.

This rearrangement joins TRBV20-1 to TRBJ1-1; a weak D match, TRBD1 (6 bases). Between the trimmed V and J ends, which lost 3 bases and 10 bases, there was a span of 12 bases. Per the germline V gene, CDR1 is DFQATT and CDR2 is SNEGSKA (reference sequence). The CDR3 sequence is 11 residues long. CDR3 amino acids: CSASVGAGAFF. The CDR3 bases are TGCAGTGCTAGTGTGGGGGCTGGAGCTTTCTTT.

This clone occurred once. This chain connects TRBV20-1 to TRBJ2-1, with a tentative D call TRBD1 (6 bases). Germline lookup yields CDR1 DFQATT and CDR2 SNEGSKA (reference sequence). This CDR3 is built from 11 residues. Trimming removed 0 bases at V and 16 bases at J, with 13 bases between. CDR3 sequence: CSARDRRGAFF. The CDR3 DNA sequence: TGCAGTGCTAGAGACCGCAGGGGTGCTTTCTTC.

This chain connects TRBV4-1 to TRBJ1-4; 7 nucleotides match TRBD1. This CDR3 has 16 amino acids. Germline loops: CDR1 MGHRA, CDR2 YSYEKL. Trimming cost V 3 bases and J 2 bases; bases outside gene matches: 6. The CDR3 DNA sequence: TGCGCCAGCAGCCATGTGACAGGGTGGACTAATGAAAAACTGTTTTTT. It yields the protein CASSHVTGWTNEKLFF.